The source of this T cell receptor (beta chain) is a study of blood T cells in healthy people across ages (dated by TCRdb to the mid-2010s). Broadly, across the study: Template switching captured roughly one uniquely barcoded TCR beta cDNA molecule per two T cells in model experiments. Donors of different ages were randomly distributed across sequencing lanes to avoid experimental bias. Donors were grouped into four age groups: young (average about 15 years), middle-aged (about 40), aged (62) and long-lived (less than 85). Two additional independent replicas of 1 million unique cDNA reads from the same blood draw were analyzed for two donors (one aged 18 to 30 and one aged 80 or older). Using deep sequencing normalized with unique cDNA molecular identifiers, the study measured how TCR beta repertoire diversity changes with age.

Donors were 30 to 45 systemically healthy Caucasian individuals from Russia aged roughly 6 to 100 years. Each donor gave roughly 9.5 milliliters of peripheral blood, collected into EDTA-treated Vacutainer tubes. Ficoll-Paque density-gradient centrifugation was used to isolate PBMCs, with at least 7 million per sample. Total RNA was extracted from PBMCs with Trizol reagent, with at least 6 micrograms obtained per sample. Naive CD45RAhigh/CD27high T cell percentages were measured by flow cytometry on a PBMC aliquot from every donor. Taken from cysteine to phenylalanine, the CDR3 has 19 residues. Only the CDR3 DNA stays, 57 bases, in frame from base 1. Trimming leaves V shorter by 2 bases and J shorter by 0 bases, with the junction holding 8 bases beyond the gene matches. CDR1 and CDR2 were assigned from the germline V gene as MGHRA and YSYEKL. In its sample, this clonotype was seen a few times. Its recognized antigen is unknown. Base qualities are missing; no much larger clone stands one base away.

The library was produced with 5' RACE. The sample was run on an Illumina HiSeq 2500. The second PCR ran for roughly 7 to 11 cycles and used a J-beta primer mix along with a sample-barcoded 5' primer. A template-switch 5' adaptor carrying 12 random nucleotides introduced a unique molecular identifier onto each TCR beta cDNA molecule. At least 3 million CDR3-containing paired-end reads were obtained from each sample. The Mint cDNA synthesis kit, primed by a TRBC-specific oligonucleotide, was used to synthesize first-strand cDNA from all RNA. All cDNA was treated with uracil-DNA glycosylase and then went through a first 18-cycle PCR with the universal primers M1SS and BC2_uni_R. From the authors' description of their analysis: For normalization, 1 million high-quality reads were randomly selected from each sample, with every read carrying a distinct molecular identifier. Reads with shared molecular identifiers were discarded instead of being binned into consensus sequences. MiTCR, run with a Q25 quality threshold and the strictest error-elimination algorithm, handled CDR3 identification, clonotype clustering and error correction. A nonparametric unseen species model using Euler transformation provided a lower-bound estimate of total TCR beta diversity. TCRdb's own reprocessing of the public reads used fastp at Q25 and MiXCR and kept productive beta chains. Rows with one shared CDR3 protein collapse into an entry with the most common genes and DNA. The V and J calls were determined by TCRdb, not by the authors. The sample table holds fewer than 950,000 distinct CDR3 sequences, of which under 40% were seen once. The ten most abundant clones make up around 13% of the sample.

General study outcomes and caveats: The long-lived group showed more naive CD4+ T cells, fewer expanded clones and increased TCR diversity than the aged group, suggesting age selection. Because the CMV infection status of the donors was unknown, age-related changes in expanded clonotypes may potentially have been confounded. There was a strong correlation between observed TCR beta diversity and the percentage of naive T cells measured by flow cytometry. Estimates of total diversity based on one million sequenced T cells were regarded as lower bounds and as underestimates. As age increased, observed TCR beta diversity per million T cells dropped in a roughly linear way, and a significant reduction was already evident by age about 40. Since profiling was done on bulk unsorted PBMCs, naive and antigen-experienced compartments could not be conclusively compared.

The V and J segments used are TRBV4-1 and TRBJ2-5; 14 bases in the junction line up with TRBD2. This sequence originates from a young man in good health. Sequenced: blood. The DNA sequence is TGCGCCAGCAGCCAACGTCTGCCGGGACTAGCGGGGGACCAAGAGACCCAGTACTTC. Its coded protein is CASSQRLPGLAGDQETQYF.